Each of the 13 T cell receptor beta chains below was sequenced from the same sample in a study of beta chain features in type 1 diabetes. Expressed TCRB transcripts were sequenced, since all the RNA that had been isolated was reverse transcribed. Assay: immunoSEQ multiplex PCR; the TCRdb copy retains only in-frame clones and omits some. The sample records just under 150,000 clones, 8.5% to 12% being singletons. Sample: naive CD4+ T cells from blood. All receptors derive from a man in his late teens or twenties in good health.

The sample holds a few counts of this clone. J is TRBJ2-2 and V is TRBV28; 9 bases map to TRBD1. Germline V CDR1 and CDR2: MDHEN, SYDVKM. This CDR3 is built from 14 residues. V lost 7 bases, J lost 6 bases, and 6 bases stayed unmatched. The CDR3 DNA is TGTGCCAGCACCACAGGGGGCGGCGCCGGGGAGCTGTTTTTT. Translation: CASTTGGGAGELFF.

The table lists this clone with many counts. CDR3 coding DNA: TGTGCCATCAGGGGGGCTTCCTACAATGAGCAGTTCTTC. It encodes CAIRGASYNEQFF. The V gene is TRBV10-3, the J gene TRBJ2-1, with D possibly TRBD1 on 6 matching bases. Germline-derived CDR1 and CDR2 are ENHRY and SYGVKD. The V end lost 6 bases, the J end lost 1 base, and 7 bases lay between the germline ends. The length of the CDR3 is 13 residues.

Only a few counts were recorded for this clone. CDR3: CASSFYRNTEAFF. CDR3 nucleotides: TGTGCCAGCAGTTTCTACAGGAACACTGAAGCTTTCTTT. The chain has TRBV27 and TRBJ1-1; no clear D gene. The V end lost 3 bases, the J end lost 1 base, and 6 bases lay between the germline ends. Germline assignment: CDR1 MNHEY and CDR2 SMNVEV (reference sequence). The CDR3 runs to 13 residues.

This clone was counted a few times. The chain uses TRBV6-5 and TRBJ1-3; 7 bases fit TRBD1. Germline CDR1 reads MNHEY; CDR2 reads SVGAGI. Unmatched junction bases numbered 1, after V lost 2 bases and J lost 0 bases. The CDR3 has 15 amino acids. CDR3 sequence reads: CASSYGTASGNTIYF. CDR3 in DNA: TGTGCCAGCAGTTACGGGACAGCCTCTGGAAACACCATATATTTT.

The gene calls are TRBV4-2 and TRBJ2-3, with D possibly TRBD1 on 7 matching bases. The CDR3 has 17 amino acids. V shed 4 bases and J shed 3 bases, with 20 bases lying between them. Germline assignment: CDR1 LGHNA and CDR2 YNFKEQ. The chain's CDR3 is CASSRPRAGGQTDTQYF. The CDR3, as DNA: TGTGCCAGCAGCCGTCCCCGGGCAGGGGGGCAAACAGATACGCAGTATTTT.

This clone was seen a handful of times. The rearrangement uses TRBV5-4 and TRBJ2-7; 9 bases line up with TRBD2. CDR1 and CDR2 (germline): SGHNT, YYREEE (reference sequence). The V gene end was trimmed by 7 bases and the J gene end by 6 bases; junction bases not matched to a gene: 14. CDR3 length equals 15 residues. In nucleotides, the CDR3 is TGTGCCAGCCCAGGCAACGGGGCTAGCGGGGTCGAGCAGTACTTC. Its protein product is CASPGNGASGVEQYF.

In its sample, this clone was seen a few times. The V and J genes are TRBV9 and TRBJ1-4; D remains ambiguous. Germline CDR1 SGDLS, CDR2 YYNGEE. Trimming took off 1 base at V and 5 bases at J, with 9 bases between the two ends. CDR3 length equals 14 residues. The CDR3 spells CASSVSQINEKLFF. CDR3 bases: TGTGCCAGCAGCGTAAGTCAGATAAATGAAAAACTGTTTTTT.

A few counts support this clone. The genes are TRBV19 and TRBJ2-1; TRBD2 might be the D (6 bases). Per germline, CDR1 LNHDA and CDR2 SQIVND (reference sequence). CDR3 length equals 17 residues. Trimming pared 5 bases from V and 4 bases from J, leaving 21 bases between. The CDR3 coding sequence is TGTGCCAGTAGTCCGGGACTCCAGGCCCCTCCTTACAATGAGCAGTTCTTC. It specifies CASSPGLQAPPYNEQFF. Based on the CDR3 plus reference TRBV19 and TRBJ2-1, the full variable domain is DGGITQSPKYLFRKEGQNVTLSCEQNLNHDAMYWYRQDPGQGLRLIYYSQIVNDFQKGDIAEGYSVSREKKESFPLTVTSAQKNPTAFYLCASSPGLQAPPYNEQFFGPGTRLTVL.

DNA for the CDR3: TGTGCCAGCAGCAGTCGGACAGGGGGAGCAGAAGCTTTCTTT. Its translation: CASSSRTGGAEAFF. The chain uses TRBV9 and TRBJ1-1; 10 bases fit TRBD1. CDR3 size: 14 residues. Germline CDR1 SGDLS, CDR2 YYNGEE. The trim removed 4 bases at V and 8 bases at J, leaving 8 bases unmatched.

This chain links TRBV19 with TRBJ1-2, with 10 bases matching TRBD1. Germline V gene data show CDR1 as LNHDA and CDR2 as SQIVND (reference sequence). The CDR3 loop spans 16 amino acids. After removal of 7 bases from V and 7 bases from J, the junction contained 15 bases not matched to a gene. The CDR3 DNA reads TGTGCCAGTACCTACCACGGACAGGGGGAATATGGTGGCTACACCTTC. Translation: CASTYHGQGEYGGYTF. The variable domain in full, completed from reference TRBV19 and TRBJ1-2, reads DGGITQSPKYLFRKEGQNVTLSCEQNLNHDAMYWYRQDPGQGLRLIYYSQIVNDFQKGDIAEGYSVSREKKESFPLTVTSAQKNPTAFYLCASTYHGQGEYGGYTFGSGTRLTVV.

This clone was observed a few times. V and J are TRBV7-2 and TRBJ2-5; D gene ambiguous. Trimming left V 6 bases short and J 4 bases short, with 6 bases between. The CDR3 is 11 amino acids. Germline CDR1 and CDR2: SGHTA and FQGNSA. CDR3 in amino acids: CASREAETQYF. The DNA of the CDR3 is TGTGCCAGCAGAGAGGCAGAGACCCAGTACTTC.

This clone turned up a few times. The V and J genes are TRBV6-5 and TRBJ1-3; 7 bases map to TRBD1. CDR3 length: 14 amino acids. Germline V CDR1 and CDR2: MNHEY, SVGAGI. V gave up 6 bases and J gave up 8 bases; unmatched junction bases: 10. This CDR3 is CASSISTGTHTIYF. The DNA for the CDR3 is TGTGCCAGCAGCATATCGACAGGGACGCACACCATATATTTT.

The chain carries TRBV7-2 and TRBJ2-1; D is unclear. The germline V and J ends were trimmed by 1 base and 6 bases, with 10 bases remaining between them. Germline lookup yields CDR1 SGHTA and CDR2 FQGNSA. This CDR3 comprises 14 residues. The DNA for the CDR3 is TGTGCCAGCAGCTTAGTAGTAATCGCCAATGAGCAGTTCTTC. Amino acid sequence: CASSLVVIANEQFF.